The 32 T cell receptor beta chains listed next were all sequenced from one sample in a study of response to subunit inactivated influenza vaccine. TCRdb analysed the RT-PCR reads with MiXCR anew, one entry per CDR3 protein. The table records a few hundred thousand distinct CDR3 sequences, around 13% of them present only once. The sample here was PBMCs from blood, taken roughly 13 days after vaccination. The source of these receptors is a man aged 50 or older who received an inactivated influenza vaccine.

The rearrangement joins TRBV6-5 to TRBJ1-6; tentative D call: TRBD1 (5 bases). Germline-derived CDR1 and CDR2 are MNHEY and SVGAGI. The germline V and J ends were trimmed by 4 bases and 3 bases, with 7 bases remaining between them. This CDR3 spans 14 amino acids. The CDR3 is CASSSTGYNSPLHF. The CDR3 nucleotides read TGTGCCAGCAGTTCTACAGGCTATAATTCACCCCTCCACTTT.

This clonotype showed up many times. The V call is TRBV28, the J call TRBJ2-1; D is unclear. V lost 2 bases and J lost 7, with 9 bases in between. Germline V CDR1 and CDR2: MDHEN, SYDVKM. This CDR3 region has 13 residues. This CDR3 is CASSLREGNEQFF. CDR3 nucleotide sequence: TGTGCCAGCAGTTTAAGGGAAGGGAATGAGCAGTTCTTC.

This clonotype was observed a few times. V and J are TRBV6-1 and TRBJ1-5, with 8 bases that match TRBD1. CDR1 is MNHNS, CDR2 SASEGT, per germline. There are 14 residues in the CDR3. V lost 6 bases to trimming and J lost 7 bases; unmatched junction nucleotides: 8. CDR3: CASSPGTGYQPQHF. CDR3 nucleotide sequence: TGTGCCAGCAGCCCCGGGACAGGCTACCAGCCCCAGCATTTT.

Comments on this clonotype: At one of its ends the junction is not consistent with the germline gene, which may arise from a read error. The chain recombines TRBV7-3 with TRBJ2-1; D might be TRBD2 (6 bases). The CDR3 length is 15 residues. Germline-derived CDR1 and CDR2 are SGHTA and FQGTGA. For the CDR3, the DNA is TGTTCCAGCAGCTCAACGGGGGATTCCTACAATGAGCAGTTCTTC. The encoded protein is CSSSSTGDSYNEQFF. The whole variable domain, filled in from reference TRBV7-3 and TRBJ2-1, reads GAGVSQTPSNKVTEKGKYVELRCDPISGHTALYWYRQSLGQGPEFLIYFQGTGAADDSGLPNDRFFAVRPEGSVSTLKIQRTERGDSAVYLCSSSSTGDSYNEQFFGPGTRLTVL.

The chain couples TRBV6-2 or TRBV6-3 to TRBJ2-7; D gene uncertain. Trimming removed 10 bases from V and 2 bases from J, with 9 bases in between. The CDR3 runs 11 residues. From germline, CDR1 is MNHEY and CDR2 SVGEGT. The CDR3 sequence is CATETPYEQYF. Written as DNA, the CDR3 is TGTGCCACCGAGACCCCCTACGAGCAGTACTTC.

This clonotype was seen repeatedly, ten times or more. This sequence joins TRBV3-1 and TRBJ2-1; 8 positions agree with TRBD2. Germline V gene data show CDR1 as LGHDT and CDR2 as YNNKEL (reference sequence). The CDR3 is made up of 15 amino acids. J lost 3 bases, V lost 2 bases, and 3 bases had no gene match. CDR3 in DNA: TGTGCCAGCAGCCAACCAGCGGGAGACTACAATGAGCAGTTCTTC. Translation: CASSQPAGDYNEQFF.

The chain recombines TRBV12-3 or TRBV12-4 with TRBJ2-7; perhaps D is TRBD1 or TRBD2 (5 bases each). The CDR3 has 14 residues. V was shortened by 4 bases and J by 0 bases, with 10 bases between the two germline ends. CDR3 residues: CASSWDVSSYEQYF. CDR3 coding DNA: TGTGCCAGCAGTTGGGACGTGAGCTCCTACGAGCAGTACTTC.

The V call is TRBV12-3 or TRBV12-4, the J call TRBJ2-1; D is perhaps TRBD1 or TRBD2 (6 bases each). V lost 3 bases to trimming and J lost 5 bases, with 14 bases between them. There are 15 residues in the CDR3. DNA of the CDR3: TGTGCCAGCAGTTTCGCCGGGGGCAATAACAATGAGCAGTTCTTC. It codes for CASSFAGGNNNEQFF.

The CDR3 reads CASGGTGNTGELFF. The CDR3 bases are TGCGCCAGCGGAGGGACAGGCAACACCGGGGAGCTGTTTTTT. The V gene is TRBV5-1, the J gene TRBJ2-2, with TRBD1 matching 8 bases. V dropped 7 bases and J dropped 2; count of bases not matched to a gene: 4. Germline assignment: CDR1 SGHRS and CDR2 YFSETQ. The CDR3 sequence is 14 residues long.

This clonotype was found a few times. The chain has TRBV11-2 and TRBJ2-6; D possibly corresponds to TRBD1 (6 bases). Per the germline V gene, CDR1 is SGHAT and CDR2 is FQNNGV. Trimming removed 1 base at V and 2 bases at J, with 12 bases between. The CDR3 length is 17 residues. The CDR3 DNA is TGTGCCAGCAGCTTAGTTTACAGGGTTGCTGGGGCCAACGTCCTGACTTTC. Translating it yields CASSLVYRVAGANVLTF.

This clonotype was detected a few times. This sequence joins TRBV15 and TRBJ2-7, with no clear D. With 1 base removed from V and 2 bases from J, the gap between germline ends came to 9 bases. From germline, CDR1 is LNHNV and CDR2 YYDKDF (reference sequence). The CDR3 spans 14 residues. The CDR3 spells CATSRGARAYEQYF. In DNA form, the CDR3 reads TGTGCCACCAGCAGAGGGGCCCGGGCCTACGAGCAGTACTTC.

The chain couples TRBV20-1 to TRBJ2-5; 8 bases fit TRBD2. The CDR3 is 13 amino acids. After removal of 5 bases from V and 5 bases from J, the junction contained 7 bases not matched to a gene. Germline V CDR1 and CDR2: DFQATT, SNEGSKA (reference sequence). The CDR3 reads CSAGASSGETQYF. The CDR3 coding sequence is TGCAGTGCTGGAGCGTCTAGCGGGGAGACCCAGTACTTC.

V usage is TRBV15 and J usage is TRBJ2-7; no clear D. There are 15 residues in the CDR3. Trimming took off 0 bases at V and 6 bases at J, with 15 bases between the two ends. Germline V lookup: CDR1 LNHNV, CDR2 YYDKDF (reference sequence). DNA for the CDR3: TGTGCCACCAGCAGAGATCCCAGGTCCGGCGGCGAGCAGTACTTC. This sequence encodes CATSRDPRSGGEQYF.

DNA for the CDR3: TGTGCCAGCAGCTGGAACGGACTTCAAGAGACCCAGTACTTC. Amino acid sequence: CASSWNGLQETQYF. V usage is TRBV7-2 and J usage is TRBJ2-5; tentatively, D is TRBD2 (5 bases). Trimming stripped 4 bases from V and 2 bases from J, with 11 bases between. The V gene's germline CDR1 is SGHTA and CDR2 FQGNSA. The CDR3 is made up of 14 amino acids.

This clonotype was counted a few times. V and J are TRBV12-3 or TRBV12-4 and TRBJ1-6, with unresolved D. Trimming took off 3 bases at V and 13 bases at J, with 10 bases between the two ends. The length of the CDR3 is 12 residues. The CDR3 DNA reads TGTGCCAGCAGTTTTGGGATCCTGCCCCTCCACTTT. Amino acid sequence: CASSFGILPLHF.

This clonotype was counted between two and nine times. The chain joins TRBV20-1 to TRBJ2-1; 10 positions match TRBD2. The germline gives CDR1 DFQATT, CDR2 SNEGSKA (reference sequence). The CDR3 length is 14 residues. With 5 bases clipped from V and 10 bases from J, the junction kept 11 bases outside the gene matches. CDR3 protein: CSAPSSGRVSEQFF. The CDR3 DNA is TGCAGTGCTCCCTCTAGCGGGAGAGTATCCGAGCAGTTCTTC.

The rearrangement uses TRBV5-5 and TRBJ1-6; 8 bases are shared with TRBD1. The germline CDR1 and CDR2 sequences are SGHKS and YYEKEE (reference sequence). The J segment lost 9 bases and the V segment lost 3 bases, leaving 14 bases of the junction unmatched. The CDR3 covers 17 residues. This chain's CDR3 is CASSSTQGGKQISPLHF. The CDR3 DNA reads TGTGCCAGCAGCTCTACACAGGGGGGAAAACAGATTTCACCCCTCCACTTT.

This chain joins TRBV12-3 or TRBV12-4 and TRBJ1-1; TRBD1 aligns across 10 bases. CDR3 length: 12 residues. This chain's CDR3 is CAVGQGVSEAFF. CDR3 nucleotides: TGTGCTGTAGGACAGGGGGTTTCTGAAGCTTTCTTT.

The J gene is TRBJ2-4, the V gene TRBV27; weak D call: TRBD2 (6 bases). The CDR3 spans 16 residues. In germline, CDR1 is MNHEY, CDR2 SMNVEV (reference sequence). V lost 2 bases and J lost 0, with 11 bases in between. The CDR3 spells CASSLGGILAKNIQYF. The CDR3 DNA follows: TGTGCCAGCAGTTTAGGGGGGATTCTAGCCAAAAACATTCAGTACTTC.

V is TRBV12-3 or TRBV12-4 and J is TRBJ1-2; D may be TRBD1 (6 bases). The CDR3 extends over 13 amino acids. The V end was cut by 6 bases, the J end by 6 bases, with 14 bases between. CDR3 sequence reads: CASRRHRDNGYTF. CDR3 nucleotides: TGTGCCAGCAGAAGACACAGGGACAATGGCTACACCTTC.

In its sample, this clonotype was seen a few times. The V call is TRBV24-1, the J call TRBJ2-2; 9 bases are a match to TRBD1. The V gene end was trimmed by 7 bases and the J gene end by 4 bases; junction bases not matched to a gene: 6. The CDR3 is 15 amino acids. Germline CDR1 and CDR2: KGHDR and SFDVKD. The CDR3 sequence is CATSPGTGRTGELFF. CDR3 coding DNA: TGTGCCACCAGCCCTGGGACAGGGCGCACCGGGGAGCTGTTTTTT.

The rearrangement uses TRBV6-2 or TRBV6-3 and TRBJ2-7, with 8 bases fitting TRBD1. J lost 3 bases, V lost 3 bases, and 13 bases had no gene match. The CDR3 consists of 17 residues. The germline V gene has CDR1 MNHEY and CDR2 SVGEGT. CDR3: CASSYPTQGEVVYEQYF. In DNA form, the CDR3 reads TGTGCCAGCAGTTATCCGACACAGGGGGAGGTGGTCTACGAGCAGTACTTC.

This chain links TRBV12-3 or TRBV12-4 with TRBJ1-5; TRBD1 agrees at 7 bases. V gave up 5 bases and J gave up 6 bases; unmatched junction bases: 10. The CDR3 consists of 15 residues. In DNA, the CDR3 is TGTGCCAGCAGTAACACAGGGGAGGTAGGTCAGCCCCAGCATTTT. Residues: CASSNTGEVGQPQHF.

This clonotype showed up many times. CDR3: CASSLDGSKYSNQPQHF. In DNA form, the CDR3 reads TGTGCCAGCAGCTTAGATGGATCAAAATATAGCAATCAGCCCCAGCATTTT. This rearrangement joins TRBV11-2 to TRBJ1-5; D is uncertain. CDR3 length: 17 amino acids. V lost 0 bases and J 0 bases, leaving 12 bases between the germline ends. Germline V lookup: CDR1 SGHAT, CDR2 FQNNGV. The full variable domain, completed using reference TRBV11-2 and TRBJ1-5, is EAGVAQSPRYKIIEKRQSVAFWCNPISGHATLYWYQQILGQGPKLLIQFQNNGVVDDSQLPKDRFSAERLKGVDSTLKIQPAKLEDSAVYLCASSLDGSKYSNQPQHFGDGTRLSIL.

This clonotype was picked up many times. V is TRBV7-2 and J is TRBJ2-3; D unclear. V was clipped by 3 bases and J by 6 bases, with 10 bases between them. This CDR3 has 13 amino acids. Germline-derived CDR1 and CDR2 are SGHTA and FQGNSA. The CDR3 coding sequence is TGTGCCAGCAGCTTTTACACGGCCGATACGCAGTATTTT. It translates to CASSFYTADTQYF.

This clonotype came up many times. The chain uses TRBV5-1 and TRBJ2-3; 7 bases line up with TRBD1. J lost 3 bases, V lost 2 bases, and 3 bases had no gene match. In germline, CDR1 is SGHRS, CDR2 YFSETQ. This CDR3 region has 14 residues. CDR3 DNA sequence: TGCGCCAGCAGCTTTCAGGGGGATACAGATACGCAGTATTTT. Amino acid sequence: CASSFQGDTDTQYF.

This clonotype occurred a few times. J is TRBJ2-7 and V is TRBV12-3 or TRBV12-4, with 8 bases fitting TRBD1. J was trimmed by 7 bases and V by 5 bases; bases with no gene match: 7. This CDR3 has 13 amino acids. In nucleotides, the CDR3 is TGTGCCAGCAGTCAGGACAGGGCTCTGGAGCAGTACTTC. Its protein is CASSQDRALEQYF.

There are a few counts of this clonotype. This CDR3 reads CSARDTRGQDTQYF. Written as DNA, the CDR3 is TGCAGTGCTAGAGATACCAGGGGCCAGGATACGCAGTATTTT. This rearrangement joins TRBV20-1 to TRBJ2-3; tentative D call: TRBD1 (6 bases). CDR1 and CDR2 (germline): DFQATT, SNEGSKA (reference sequence). CDR3 length: 14 amino acids. V dropped 0 bases and J dropped 6 bases, with 13 bases sitting between them.

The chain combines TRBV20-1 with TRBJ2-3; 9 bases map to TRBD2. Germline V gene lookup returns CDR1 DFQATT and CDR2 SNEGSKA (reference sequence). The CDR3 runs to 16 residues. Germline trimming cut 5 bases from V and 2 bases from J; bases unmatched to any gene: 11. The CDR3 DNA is TGCAGTGCTGATGACTGGGCTAGCGGGGCCACAGATACGCAGTATTTT. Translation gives CSADDWASGATDTQYF.

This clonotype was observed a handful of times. The CDR3 bases are TGTGCCAGCAGTCAAATACTAGGCGAGCAGTACTTC. It encodes CASSQILGEQYF. The chain recombines TRBV5-6 with TRBJ2-7; the D gene is possibly TRBD2 (5 bases). Per germline, CDR1 SGHDT and CDR2 YYEEEE. Trimming left V 5 bases short and J 6 bases short, with 12 bases between. The CDR3 runs to 12 residues.

CDR3 residues: CASSFEGSDTQYF. As DNA, the CDR3 is TGCGCCAGCAGCTTTGAGGGTTCAGATACGCAGTATTTT. The chain uses TRBV5-1 and TRBJ2-3, with a possible D match to TRBD2 (5 bases). The germline V gene has CDR1 SGHRS and CDR2 YFSETQ. V shed 2 bases and J shed 4 bases, with 8 bases lying between them. The CDR3 spans 13 residues. The whole variable domain, remainder taken from reference TRBV5-1 and TRBJ2-3, is KAGVTQTPRYLIKTRGQQVTLSCSPISGHRSVSWYQQTPGQGLQFLFEYFSETQRNKGNFPGRFSGRQFSNSRSEMNVSTLELGDSALYLCASSFEGSDTQYFGPGTRLTVL.

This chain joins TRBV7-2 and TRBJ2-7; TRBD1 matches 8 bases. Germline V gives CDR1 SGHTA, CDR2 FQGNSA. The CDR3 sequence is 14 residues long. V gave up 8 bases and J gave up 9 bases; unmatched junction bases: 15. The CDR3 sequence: CASRPGQGYGGQYF. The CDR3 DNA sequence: TGTGCCAGCCGACCCGGACAGGGATATGGAGGGCAGTACTTC.